The 8 T cell receptor beta chains presented below share a single source sample, sequenced in a study of blood T cell repertoires in COVID-19. Method: immunoSEQ multiplex PCR; TCRdb's copy keeps in-frame clones and lacks some. Of roughly 200,000 clones listed, roughly 86% are singletons. The specimen sequenced was peripheral blood. These receptors came from a woman in her 70s with active or convalescent COVID-19.

The CDR3 here is CASSRTQGNSPLHF. The CDR3 coding sequence is TGCGCCAGCAGCCGGACTCAGGGGAATTCACCCCTCCACTTT. The rearrangement uses TRBV5-1 and TRBJ1-6; D perhaps matches TRBD1 (6 bases). V lost 4 bases and J 7 bases, leaving 12 bases between the germline ends. The CDR3 is 14 amino acids. The germline V gene has CDR1 SGHRS and CDR2 YFSETQ.

V and J are TRBV14 and TRBJ2-1; the D is unclear. The germline CDR1 and CDR2 sequences are SGHDN and FVKESK. The CDR3 covers 15 residues. V was clipped by 4 bases and J by 5 bases, with 15 bases between them. CDR3 in amino acids: CASSPQLGFNNEQFF. The CDR3 DNA sequence: TGTGCCAGCAGCCCTCAACTCGGGTTCAACAATGAGCAGTTCTTC.

V is TRBV6-5 and J is TRBJ2-1; D may be TRBD2 (6 bases). V was shortened by 6 bases and J by 7 bases, with 10 bases between the two germline ends. CDR3 length: 12 amino acids. Germline-derived CDR1 and CDR2 are MNHEY and SVGAGI. As DNA, the CDR3 is TGTGCCAGCAGGCGACTAGGGAATGAGCAGTTCTTC. Encoded protein: CASRRLGNEQFF.

The genes are TRBV15 and TRBJ2-5; 7 positions match TRBD2. Germline V gives CDR1 LNHNV, CDR2 YYDKDF (reference sequence). The CDR3 has 14 residues. V lost 1 base to trimming and J lost 2 bases; unmatched junction nucleotides: 1. CDR3 amino acids: CATSRGGLQETQYF. In DNA, the CDR3 is TGTGCCACCAGCAGAGGGGGACTACAAGAGACCCAGTACTTC.

The chain is built from TRBV19 and TRBJ2-7; 12 bases align to TRBD1. Looked up from germline, CDR1 is LNHDA and CDR2 is SQIVND (reference sequence). V was clipped by 8 bases and J by 4 bases; unmatched bases: 6. The CDR3 spans 14 residues. CDR3 residues: CASAPGQGAYEQYF. DNA for the CDR3: TGTGCCAGTGCTCCGGGACAGGGGGCTTACGAGCAGTACTTC.

The rearrangement uses TRBV5-6 and TRBJ2-7; 7 bases match TRBD1. Per germline, CDR1 SGHDT and CDR2 YYEEEE. The CDR3 length is 16 residues. V shed 6 bases, J shed 0 bases, and the junction held 12 bases outside the gene matches. The CDR3 region has the DNA TGTGCCAGCACACTCGCCGGGACAGCGTACTCCTACGAGCAGTACTTC. Translated: CASTLAGTAYSYEQYF. Full variable domain (missing parts from reference TRBV5-6 and TRBJ2-7): DAGVTQSPTHLIKTRGQQVTLRCSPKSGHDTVSWYQQALGQGPQFIFQYYEEEERQRGNFPDRFSGHQFPNYSSELNVNALLLGDSALYLCASTLAGTAYSYEQYFGPGTRLTVT.

The chain has TRBV15 and TRBJ1-2, with D possibly TRBD1 on 5 matching bases. The CDR3 loop spans 16 amino acids. Trimming removed 0 bases from V and 2 bases from J, with 13 bases in between. Germline-derived CDR1 and CDR2 are LNHNV and YYDKDF (reference sequence). DNA for the CDR3: TGTGCCACCAGCAGAGATGGGAGGGGCCCCAACTATGGCTACACCTTC. Translated, it gives CATSRDGRGPNYGYTF.

The chain recombines TRBV19 with TRBJ2-1, with 8 bases aligning to TRBD2. J was trimmed by 3 bases and V by 3 bases; bases with no gene match: 13. The germline CDR1 and CDR2 sequences are LNHDA and SQIVND (reference sequence). There are 18 residues in the CDR3. The CDR3 DNA reads as TGTGCCAGTAGTATGGCGGGGGGAGCGGGACGGTTCTACAATGAGCAGTTCTTC. It encodes CASSMAGGAGRFYNEQFF. Combining the CDR3 with reference TRBV19 and TRBJ2-1 gives the whole variable domain DGGITQSPKYLFRKEGQNVTLSCEQNLNHDAMYWYRQDPGQGLRLIYYSQIVNDFQKGDIAEGYSVSREKKESFPLTVTSAQKNPTAFYLCASSMAGGAGRFYNEQFFGPGTRLTVL.